This entry is about one T cell receptor beta chain. This sample is part of a study of blood T cell repertoires in COVID-19. Profiling relied on immunoSEQ multiplex PCR, and the TCRdb table lists in-frame clones only, not all of them. The data contain 360,000 or so clones, approximately 89% of them singletons. Germline-derived CDR1 and CDR2 are SNHLY and FYNNEI. The CDR3 runs 13 residues. V lost 1 base and J 4 bases, leaving 7 bases between the germline ends. Recruitment covered about two dozen US areas and drew participants whose ages spanned about 18 to 95 years. Cohort 3 donors counted as recovered after two negative PCRs, clearance, or resolved symptoms.

The sequence was obtained from a woman aged 30 to 39 who had recovered from COVID-19. Sequenced input: PBMCs or T cells enriched from blood (not recorded which). The chain links TRBV2 to TRBJ1-1, with D maybe TRBD1 (5 bases). CDR3 protein: CASSEVTVTEAFF. Written as DNA, the CDR3 is TGTGCCAGCAGTGAAGTGACAGTCACTGAAGCTTTCTTT.